Below are 18 T cell receptor beta chains sequenced from a single sample in a study of cytomegalovirus exposure and HLA in healthy donors. PCR employed 60 Vbeta and 13 Jbeta primers. Method: immunoSEQ multiplex PCR; TCRdb's copy keeps in-frame clones and lacks some. The sample records 95,000 to 110,000 clones, 60% to 80% being singletons. Sequencing was performed on PBMCs. These receptors came from a man aged 55 to 70 in good health and CMV-seropositive.

The genes are TRBV13 and TRBJ2-1; TRBD2 agrees at 11 bases. The CDR3 is made up of 19 amino acids. CDR1 is PRHDT and CDR2 is FYEKMQ in the germline V gene (reference sequence). After removal of 4 bases from V and 0 bases from J, the junction contained 11 bases not matched to a gene. The CDR3 DNA follows: TGTGCCAGCAGCTCGCTGGGGCTAGCGGGGGGACTCTCCTACAATGAGCAGTTCTTC. Its translation: CASSSLGLAGGLSYNEQFF.

The chain combines TRBV12-1 with TRBJ2-7; TRBD1 was called by the table and not checked on the DNA. TRBV12-1 has pseudogene status. There are 16 residues in the CDR3. The CDR3 nucleotides read TGTGCCAGCAGCTTTCGGGACAGCCTAGGCTCCTACGAGCAGTACTTC. Translating it yields CASSFRDSLGSYEQYF.

V usage is TRBV5-1 and J usage is TRBJ1-1; 9 positions agree with TRBD1. The germline CDR1 and CDR2 sequences are SGHRS and YFSETQ. The CDR3 has 15 amino acids. J was trimmed by 4 bases and V by 4 bases; bases with no gene match: 8. The CDR3 reads CASSPGTGSPTEAFF. The CDR3 DNA is TGCGCCAGCAGCCCTGGGACAGGGTCGCCCACTGAAGCTTTCTTT.

This chain connects TRBV19 to TRBJ1-5, with 8 bases lining up with TRBD1. The junction had 11 bases not matched to a gene; V was cut back by 1 base and J by 0 bases. CDR1 is LNHDA and CDR2 is SQIVND in the germline V gene (reference sequence). The CDR3 spans 19 residues. CDR3 DNA: TGTGCCAGTAGTATAGGGGGGGGGACAGGCGGGTATAGCAATCAGCCCCAGCATTTT. Its translation: CASSIGGGTGGYSNQPQHF.

In this sample, this clone turned up once. The V call is TRBV7-9, the J call TRBJ2-7, with a tentative D call TRBD1 (6 bases). Between the trimmed V and J ends, which lost 4 bases and 3 bases, there was a span of 10 bases. Germline assignment: CDR1 SEHNR and CDR2 FQNEAQ (reference sequence). The CDR3 is 13 residues long. Written as DNA, the CDR3 is TGTGCCAGCAGCTCCATACAGGGCTACGAGCAGTACTTC. This sequence encodes CASSSIQGYEQYF.

The V and J genes are TRBV11-3 and TRBJ1-5; D gene ambiguous. Trimming removed 2 bases from V and 6 bases from J, with 14 bases in between. This CDR3 comprises 15 residues. Germline CDR1 is SGHNT and CDR2 is YENEEA. The CDR3 loop reads CASSLQQKSCQPQHF. The CDR3, as DNA: TGTGCCAGCAGCTTACAACAGAAATCATGTCAGCCCCAGCATTTT.

This clone was found a few times. The chain is built from TRBV7-9 and TRBJ2-1, with a tentative D call TRBD2 (7 bases). The V and J ends lost 5 bases and 5 bases respectively, with 16 bases between them. Germline V lookup: CDR1 SEHNR, CDR2 FQNEAQ (reference sequence). CDR3 length: 15 amino acids. The CDR3 region has the DNA TGTGCCAGCAGCCCCCTGGGGGGGCCTCACAATGAGCAGTTCTTC. Its protein is CASSPLGGPHNEQFF.

This clone was picked up one time. The gene calls are TRBV5-1 and TRBJ2-1, with 9 bases matching TRBD1. This CDR3 comprises 19 residues. The J segment lost 7 bases and the V segment lost 1 base, leaving 18 bases of the junction unmatched. The germline CDR1 and CDR2 sequences are SGHRS and YFSETQ. Here the CDR3 DNA reads TGCGCCAGCAGCTTGTTTGGACAGGGGCCCTCACTTAGGGGGAATGAGCAGTTCTTC. Amino acids: CASSLFGQGPSLRGNEQFF.

The CDR3 loop is CASSVERNRDFGYTF. The CDR3 nucleotides are TGTGCCAGCAGCGTAGAGCGAAACCGGGACTTTGGCTACACCTTC. The J gene is TRBJ1-2, the V gene TRBV9; D might be TRBD1 (5 bases). Trimming shortened V by 0 bases and J by 7 bases, and 16 bases separated the two germline ends. The length of the CDR3 is 15 residues. CDR1 is SGDLS and CDR2 is YYNGEE in the germline V gene.

V and J are TRBV7-9 and TRBJ1-3, with no clear D. The CDR3 covers 15 residues. Germline V CDR1 and CDR2: SEHNR, FQNEAQ (reference sequence). V was cut by 5 bases and J by 1 base, with 12 bases left in between. Here the CDR3 DNA reads TGTGCCAGCAGCCCCCGCGGGGATTCTGGAAACACCATATATTTT. Its protein product is CASSPRGDSGNTIYF.

The chain's CDR3 is CASSRTGSYNEQFF. The CDR3 nucleotides read TGTGCCAGCAGCCGGACTGGATCCTACAATGAGCAGTTCTTC. J is TRBJ2-1 and V is TRBV5-8; D is possibly TRBD2 (5 bases). CDR3 size: 14 residues. Germline V gene lookup returns CDR1 SGHTS and CDR2 YDEGEE. Trimming shortened V by 4 bases and J by 1 base, and 9 bases separated the two germline ends.

The rearrangement joins TRBV29-1 to TRBJ1-2; possibly TRBD1 for D (6 bases). CDR1 and CDR2 (germline): SQVTM, ANQGSEA. V was cut by 7 bases and J by 4 bases, with 22 bases left in between. This CDR3 contains 15 residues. CDR3 loop: CSAALGGARGYGYTF. Written as DNA, the CDR3 is TGCAGCGCTGCCCTAGGGGGGGCGCGTGGCTATGGCTACACCTTC.

The J gene is TRBJ2-7, the V gene TRBV13; 8 bases align to TRBD1. Per the germline V gene, CDR1 is PRHDT and CDR2 is FYEKMQ (reference sequence). The CDR3 covers 15 residues. Trimming at V came to 5 bases and at J to 0 bases, leaving 6 bases not matched to a gene. CDR3 in amino acids: CASSPGTGVSYEQYF. The CDR3 nucleotides read TGTGCCAGCAGCCCGGGGACAGGAGTCTCCTACGAGCAGTACTTC. Full variable domain (remainder filled in from reference TRBV13 and TRBJ2-7): AAGVIQSPRHLIKEKRETATLKCYPIPRHDTVYWYQQGPGQDPQFLISFYEKMQSDKGSIPDRFSAQQFSDYHSELNMSSLELGDSALYFCASSPGTGVSYEQYFGPGTRLTVT.

The rearrangement joins TRBV11-3 to TRBJ1-1, with TRBD1 matching 10 bases. J gave up 2 bases and V 3 bases, and 3 bases lay outside the gene matches. CDR1 is SGHNT, CDR2 YENEEA, per germline. The CDR3 sequence is 15 residues long. CDR3 amino acids: CASSLGTGENTEAFF. CDR3 in DNA: TGTGCCAGCAGCTTGGGGACAGGGGAAAACACTGAAGCTTTCTTT.

CDR3 in amino acids: CASSNPQTGGFYEQYF. As DNA, the CDR3 is TGTGCCAGTAGTAACCCTCAGACAGGGGGTTTCTACGAGCAGTACTTC. The chain combines TRBV19 with TRBJ2-7; 9 nucleotides match TRBD1. Germline V gene sequence: CDR1 LNHDA, CDR2 SQIVND (reference sequence). V was clipped by 4 bases and J by 3 bases; unmatched bases: 10. CDR3 size: 16 residues.

The V gene is TRBV9, the J gene TRBJ2-2; TRBD1 aligns across 9 bases. Germline V gene lookup returns CDR1 SGDLS and CDR2 YYNGEE. CDR3 length: 15 residues. The V gene end was trimmed by 0 bases and the J gene end by 7 bases; junction bases not matched to a gene: 4. CDR3 residues: CASSVEGTGIGELFF. The CDR3 DNA sequence: TGTGCCAGCAGCGTAGAGGGGACAGGGATCGGGGAGCTGTTTTTT.

The chain is built from TRBV7-9 and TRBJ1-5, with a tentative D call TRBD1 (5 bases). CDR1 and CDR2 (germline): SEHNR, FQNEAQ (reference sequence). V lost 5 bases and J 0 bases, leaving 20 bases between the germline ends. This CDR3 region has 18 residues. CDR3 sequence: CASSLGVGLYYSNQPQHF. The CDR3 DNA reads as TGTGCCAGCAGCCTAGGGGTAGGACTCTATTATAGCAATCAGCCCCAGCATTTT.

The chain is built from TRBV19 and TRBJ2-1; D may be TRBD2 (6 bases). V was shortened by 11 bases and J by 3 bases, with 20 bases between the two germline ends. Looked up from germline, CDR1 is LNHDA and CDR2 is SQIVND (reference sequence). The CDR3 sequence is 15 residues long. CDR3 protein: CASQWGGALYNEQFF. The CDR3 DNA is TGTGCCTCTCAGTGGGGCGGGGCCCTCTACAATGAGCAGTTCTTC.